The entry that follows covers one T cell receptor (beta chain) sequence. In germline, CDR1 is MDHEN, CDR2 SYDVKM. V lost 3 bases, J lost 1 base, and 6 bases stayed unmatched. The CDR3 covers 15 residues. The sample comes from a study of PD-L1 blockade in urothelial cancer. Study background: Blood-derived samples held a median roughly 150,000 T cells.

The time point denotes: peripheral blood 6 weeks after treatment start. There were between 1 and 8 samples from each patient, taken pretreatment and on-treatment. Produced via immunoSEQ multiplex PCR; TCRdb's table is partial and in-frame only. The sample shows tens of thousands of clones, about 90% of them seen only once. The sequencing used PBMCs, collected around atezolizumab (anti-PD-L1) treatment. The rearrangement uses TRBV28 and TRBJ2-7, with 7 bases aligning to TRBD2. This TCR derives from a man in his sixties or seventies with urothelial cancer. The CDR3 nucleotides are TGTGCCAGCAGTTTGGGCGGGAGTAAATCCTACGAGCAGTACTTC. Translation: CASSLGGSKSYEQYF.